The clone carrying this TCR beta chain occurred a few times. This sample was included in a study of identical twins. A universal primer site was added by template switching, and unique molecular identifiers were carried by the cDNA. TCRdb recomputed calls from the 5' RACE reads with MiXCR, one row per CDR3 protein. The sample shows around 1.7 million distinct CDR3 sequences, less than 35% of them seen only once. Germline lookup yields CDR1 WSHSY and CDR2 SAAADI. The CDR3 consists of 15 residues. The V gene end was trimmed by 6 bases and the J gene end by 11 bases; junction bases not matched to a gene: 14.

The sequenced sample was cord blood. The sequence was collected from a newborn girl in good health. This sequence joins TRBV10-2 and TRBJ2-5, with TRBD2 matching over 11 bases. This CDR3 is CASSRGTSGSNEQYF. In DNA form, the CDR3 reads TGCGCCAGCAGCCGAGGGACTAGCGGATCTAATGAGCAGTACTTC.